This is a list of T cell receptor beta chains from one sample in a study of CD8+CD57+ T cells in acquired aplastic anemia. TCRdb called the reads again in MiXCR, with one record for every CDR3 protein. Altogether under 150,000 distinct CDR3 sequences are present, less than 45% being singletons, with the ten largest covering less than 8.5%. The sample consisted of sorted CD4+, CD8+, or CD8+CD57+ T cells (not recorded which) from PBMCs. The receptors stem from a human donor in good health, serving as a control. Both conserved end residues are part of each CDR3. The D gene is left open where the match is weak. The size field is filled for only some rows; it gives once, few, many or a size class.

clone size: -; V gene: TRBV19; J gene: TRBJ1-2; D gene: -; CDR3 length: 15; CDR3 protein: CASSTPLLANYGYTF; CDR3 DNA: TGTGCCAGTAGTACTCCCCTGCTAGCTAACTATGGCTACACCTTC
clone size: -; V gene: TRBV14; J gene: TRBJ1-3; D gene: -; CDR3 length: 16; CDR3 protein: CASSPWAGKVGNTIYF; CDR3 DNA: TGTGCCAGCAGCCCCTGGGCAGGGAAAGTAGGAAACACCATATATTTT
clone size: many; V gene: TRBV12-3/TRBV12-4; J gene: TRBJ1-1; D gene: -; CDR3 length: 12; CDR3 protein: CASCEDHTEAFF; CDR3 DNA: TGTGCCAGCTGCGAGGACCACACTGAAGCTTTCTTT
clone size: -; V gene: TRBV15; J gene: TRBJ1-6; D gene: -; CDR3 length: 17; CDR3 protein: CAASRGQTSSYNSPLHF; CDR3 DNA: TGTGCCGCCAGCAGAGGACAGACGAGCTCCTATAATTCACCCCTCCACTTT
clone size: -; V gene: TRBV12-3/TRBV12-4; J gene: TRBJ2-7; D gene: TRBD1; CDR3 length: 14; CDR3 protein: CASSYGTGRDEQYF; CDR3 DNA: TGTGCCAGCAGCTACGGGACAGGACGGGACGAGCAGTACTTC
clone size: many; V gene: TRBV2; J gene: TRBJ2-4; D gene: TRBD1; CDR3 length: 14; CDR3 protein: CASSGQGSKNIQYF; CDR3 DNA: TGTGCCAGCAGTGGACAGGGGAGCAAAAACATTCAGTACTTC
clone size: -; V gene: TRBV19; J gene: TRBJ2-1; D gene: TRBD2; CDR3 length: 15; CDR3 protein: CASRGLADHYNEQFF; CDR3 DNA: TGTGCCAGTAGGGGACTAGCGGACCACTACAATGAGCAGTTCTTC
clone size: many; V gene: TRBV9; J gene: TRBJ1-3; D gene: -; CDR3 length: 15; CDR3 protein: CASSERGSSGNTIYF; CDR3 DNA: TGTGCCAGCAGCGAGAGGGGAAGCTCTGGAAACACCATATATTTT
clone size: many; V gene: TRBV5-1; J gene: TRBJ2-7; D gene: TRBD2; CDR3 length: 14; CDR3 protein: CASMEREGRYEQYF; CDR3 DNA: TGCGCCAGCATGGAGCGGGAGGGCAGATACGAGCAGTACTTC
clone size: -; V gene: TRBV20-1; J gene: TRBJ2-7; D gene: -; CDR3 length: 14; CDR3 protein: CSARTAGSSHEQYF; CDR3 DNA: TGCAGTGCTCGAACGGCAGGGAGCAGCCACGAGCAGTACTTC
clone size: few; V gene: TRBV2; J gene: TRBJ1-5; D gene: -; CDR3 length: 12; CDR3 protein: CASRVSNQPQHF; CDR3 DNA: TGTGCCAGCAGGGTTAGCAATCAGCCCCAGCATTTT
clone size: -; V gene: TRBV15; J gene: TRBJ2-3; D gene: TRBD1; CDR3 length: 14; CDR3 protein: CATSRGQGVDTQYF; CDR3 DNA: TGTGCCACCAGCAGGGGACAGGGAGTAGATACGCAGTATTTT
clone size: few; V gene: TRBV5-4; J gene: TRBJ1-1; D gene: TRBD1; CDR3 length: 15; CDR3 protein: CASSSGTGYSTEAFF; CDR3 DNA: TGTGCCAGCAGCTCCGGGACAGGGTATAGTACTGAAGCTTTCTTT
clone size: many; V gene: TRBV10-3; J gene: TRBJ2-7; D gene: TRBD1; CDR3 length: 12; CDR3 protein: CAIGTGRDEQYF; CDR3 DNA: TGTGCCATCGGGACAGGACGGGACGAGCAGTACTTC
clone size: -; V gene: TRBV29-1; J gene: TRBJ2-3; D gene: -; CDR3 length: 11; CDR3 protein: CSVGSTDTQYF; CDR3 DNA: TGCAGCGTAGGGAGTACAGATACGCAGTATTTT
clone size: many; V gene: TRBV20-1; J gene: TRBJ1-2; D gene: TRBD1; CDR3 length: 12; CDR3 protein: CSARQGDYGYTF; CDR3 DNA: TGCAGTGCTCGACAGGGGGACTATGGCTACACCTTC
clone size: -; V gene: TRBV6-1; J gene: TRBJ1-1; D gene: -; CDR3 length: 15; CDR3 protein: CASRLLATGNTEAFF; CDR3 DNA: TGTGCCAGCAGACTACTAGCGACAGGGAACACTGAAGCTTTCTTT
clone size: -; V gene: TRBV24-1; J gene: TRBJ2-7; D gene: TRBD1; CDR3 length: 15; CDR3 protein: CATSDLGQGSYEQYF; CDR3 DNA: TGTGCCACCAGTGACTTAGGACAGGGCTCCTACGAGCAGTACTTC
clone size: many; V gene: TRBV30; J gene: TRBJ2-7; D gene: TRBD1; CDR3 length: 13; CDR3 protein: CAWSGTGLGEQYF; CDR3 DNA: TGTGCCTGGAGTGGGACAGGGCTGGGCGAGCAGTACTTC
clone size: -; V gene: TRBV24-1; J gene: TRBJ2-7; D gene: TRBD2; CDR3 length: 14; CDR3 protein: CATQAGRESYEQYF; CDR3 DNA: TGTGCCACCCAAGCGGGACGGGAGTCCTACGAGCAGTACTTC
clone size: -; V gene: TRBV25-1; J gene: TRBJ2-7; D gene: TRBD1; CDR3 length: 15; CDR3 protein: CASSDPATGSYEQYF; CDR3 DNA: TGTGCCAGCAGTGACCCAGCGACAGGGTCCTACGAGCAGTACTTC
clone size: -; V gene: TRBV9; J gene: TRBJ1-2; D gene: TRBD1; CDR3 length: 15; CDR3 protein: CASSQGDRRSGGYTF; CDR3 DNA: TGTGCCAGCAGCCAGGGGGACAGACGCTCGGGAGGCTACACCTTC
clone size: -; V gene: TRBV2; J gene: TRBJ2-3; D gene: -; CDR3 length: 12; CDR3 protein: CASSLITDTQYF; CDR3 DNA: TGTGCCAGCAGTCTTATCACAGATACGCAGTATTTT
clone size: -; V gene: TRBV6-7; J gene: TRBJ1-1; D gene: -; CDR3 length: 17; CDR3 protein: CASSLGRGAVLNTEAFF; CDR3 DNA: TGTGCCAGCAGCCTCGGGAGGGGCGCGGTGTTGAACACTGAAGCTTTCTTT
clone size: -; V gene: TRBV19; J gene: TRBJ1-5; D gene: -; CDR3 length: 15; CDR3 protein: CASSIVGQGGQPQHF; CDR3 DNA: TGTGCCAGTAGTATAGTTGGCCAGGGAGGTCAGCCCCAGCATTTT
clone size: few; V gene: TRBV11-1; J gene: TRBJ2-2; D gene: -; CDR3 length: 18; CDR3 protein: CAGSLKSAGRQNTGELFF; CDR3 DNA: TGTGCCGGCAGCTTAAAATCGGCGGGGAGACAGAACACCGGGGAGCTGTTTTTT
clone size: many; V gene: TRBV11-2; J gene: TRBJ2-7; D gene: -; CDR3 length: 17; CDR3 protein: CASSLRATTTKSYEQYF; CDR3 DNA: TGTGCCAGCAGCCTTCGAGCGACCACCACAAAATCCTACGAGCAGTACTTC
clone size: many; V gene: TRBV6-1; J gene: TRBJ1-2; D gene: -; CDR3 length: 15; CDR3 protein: CASRSMGERFYGYTF; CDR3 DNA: TGTGCCAGCAGATCGATGGGAGAACGATTCTATGGCTACACCTTC
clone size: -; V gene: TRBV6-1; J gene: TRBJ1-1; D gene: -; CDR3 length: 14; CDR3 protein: CASSEYEGNTEAFF; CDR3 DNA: TGTGCCAGCAGTGAATACGAGGGGAACACTGAAGCTTTCTTT
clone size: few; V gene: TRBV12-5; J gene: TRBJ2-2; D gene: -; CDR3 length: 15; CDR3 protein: CASRPGAGNTGELFF; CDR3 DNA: TGTGCTAGTCGACCCGGAGCCGGAAACACCGGGGAGCTGTTTTTT
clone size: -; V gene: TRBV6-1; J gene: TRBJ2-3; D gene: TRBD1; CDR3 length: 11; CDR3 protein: CDDRVGDTQYF; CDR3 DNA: TGTGATGACAGGGTCGGAGATACGCAGTATTTT
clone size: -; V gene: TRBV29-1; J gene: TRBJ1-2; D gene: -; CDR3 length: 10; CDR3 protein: CSVLLYGYTF; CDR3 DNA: TGCAGCGTTTTGCTCTATGGCTACACCTTC
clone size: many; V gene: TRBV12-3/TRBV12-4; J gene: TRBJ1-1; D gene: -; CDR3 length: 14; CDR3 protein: CASSPLTVNTEAFF; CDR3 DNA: TGTGCCAGCAGCCCCCTGACAGTGAACACTGAAGCTTTCTTT
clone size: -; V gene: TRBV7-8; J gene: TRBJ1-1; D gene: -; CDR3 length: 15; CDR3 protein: CASSLVAGYNTEAFF; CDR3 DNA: TGTGCCAGCAGCTTGGTGGCAGGCTACAACACTGAAGCTTTCTTT
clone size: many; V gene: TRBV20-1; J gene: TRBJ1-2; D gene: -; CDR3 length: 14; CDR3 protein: CSARVAGQRYGYTF; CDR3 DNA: TGCAGTGCTAGAGTAGCCGGGCAGCGGTATGGCTACACCTTC
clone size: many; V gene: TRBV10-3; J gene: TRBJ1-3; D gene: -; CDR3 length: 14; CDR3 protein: CAIVRTLLENTIYF; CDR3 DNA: TGTGCCATCGTAAGAACCCTACTGGAAAACACCATATATTTT
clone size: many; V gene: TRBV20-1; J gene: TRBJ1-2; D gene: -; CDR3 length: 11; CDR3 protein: CSATGLYGYTF; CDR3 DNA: TGCAGTGCCACAGGGCTATATGGCTACACCTTC
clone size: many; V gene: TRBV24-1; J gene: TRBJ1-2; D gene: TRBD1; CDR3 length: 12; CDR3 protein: CATQDRNYGYTF; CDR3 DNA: TGTGCCACCCAGGACAGGAACTATGGCTACACCTTC